Listed here are 23 T cell receptor beta chains from one sample, sequenced in a study of regulatory T cells in long-lasting Graves disease. Through Arm-PCR of CDR3 regions and iRepertoire HTBI primers, TCR beta libraries were built. Each CDR3 protein is one row after TCRdb ran MiXCR on the multiplex PCR reads. The table records 450,000 or so distinct CDR3 sequences, less than 25% of them present only once. Time point defined: persistent/refractory GD, antithyroid drugs over 5 years with positive TRAb. PBMC RNA served as the TCR library source. Sequenced material: peripheral blood mononuclear cells (PBMCs), taken when the disease was refractory, from a patient treated with antithyroid drugs. The origin of the receptors is a female donor with Graves disease.

This clonotype was found many times. This chain uses TRBV9 with TRBJ2-5; the D gene is possibly TRBD1 (5 bases). Per the germline V gene, CDR1 is SGDLS and CDR2 is YYNGEE. The CDR3 runs 14 residues. The V end was cut by 0 bases, the J end by 5 bases, with 11 bases between. In nucleotides, the CDR3 is TGTGCCAGCAGCGTAGAAGGGGCCGGGGAGACCCAGTACTTC. It translates to CASSVEGAGETQYF.

This clonotype has just a few counts. The V call is TRBV10-3, the J call TRBJ2-2; D not certain. Trimming stripped 4 bases from V and 3 bases from J, with 6 bases between. The germline V gene has CDR1 ENHRY and CDR2 SYGVKD. This CDR3 region has 13 residues. The CDR3 DNA follows: TGTGCCATCAGTGTTAGGGACACCGGGGAGCTGTTTTTT. Protein: CAISVRDTGELFF.

This rearrangement joins TRBV28 to TRBJ2-3, with no clear D. CDR3 length equals 14 residues. CDR1 is MDHEN and CDR2 is SYDVKM in the germline V gene. Trimming removed 3 bases from V and 0 bases from J, with 7 bases in between. CDR3 nucleotides: TGTGCCAGCAGTTTTACATCTAGCACAGATACGCAGTATTTT. It codes for CASSFTSSTDTQYF.

This clonotype was seen repeatedly, ten times or more. The chain carries TRBV28 and TRBJ1-2, with 7 bases identical to TRBD1. V dropped 7 bases and J dropped 5; count of bases not matched to a gene: 13. Looked up from germline, CDR1 is MDHEN and CDR2 is SYDVKM. The CDR3 has 15 residues. The CDR3 nucleotides are TGTGCCAGCATCAGACGACAGGGATCGAGGTATGGCTACACCTTC. Translated: CASIRRQGSRYGYTF.

The chain has TRBV19 and TRBJ2-7; D is perhaps TRBD1 or TRBD2 (5 bases each). V dropped 1 base and J dropped 4 bases, with 14 bases sitting between them. Germline assignment: CDR1 LNHDA and CDR2 SQIVND (reference sequence). CDR3 size: 15 residues. CDR3 in DNA: TGTGCCAGTAGTATAGGTCGGGGCCTGGAGTACGAGCAGTACTTC. Translating gives CASSIGRGLEYEQYF.

In this sample, this clonotype turned up many times. The chain has TRBV28 and TRBJ2-7; 11 bases fit TRBD2. The V and J ends lost 4 bases and 3 bases, in that order; junction bases with no gene match: 8. Germline CDR1 reads MDHEN; CDR2 reads SYDVKM. The CDR3 runs 16 residues. The CDR3 sequence is CASSSPGLAEHYEQYF. For the CDR3, the DNA is TGTGCCAGCAGTTCCCCGGGACTAGCGGAACACTACGAGCAGTACTTC.

This clonotype came up many times. The V gene is TRBV28, the J gene TRBJ1-1; D possibly corresponds to TRBD1 (6 bases). Germline V gives CDR1 MDHEN, CDR2 SYDVKM. The CDR3 has 14 residues. Trimming left V 10 bases short and J 3 bases short, with 18 bases between. The CDR3 loop reads CAINQGTLDTEAFF. The CDR3 DNA is TGTGCCATAAACCAGGGGACGCTCGACACTGAAGCTTTCTTT. The full variable domain, with the rest looked up from reference TRBV28 and TRBJ1-1, is DVKVTQSSRYLVKRTGEKVFLECVQDMDHENMFWYRQDPGLGLRLIYFSYDVKMKEKGDIPEGYSVSREKKERFSLILESASTNQTSMYLCAINQGTLDTEAFFGQGTRLTVV.

Only a few counts were recorded for this clonotype. V is TRBV18 and J is TRBJ2-7, with D possibly being TRBD1 (6 bases). Trimming took off 2 bases at V and 3 bases at J, with 11 bases between the two ends. The CDR3 covers 14 residues. CDR1 and CDR2 (germline): KGHSH, LQKENI. The CDR3 reads CASSPFRGIYEQYF. CDR3 DNA sequence: TGTGCCAGCTCACCATTTAGGGGGATCTACGAGCAGTACTTC.

CDR3 in amino acids: CASSLLFGRNSYEQYF. The CDR3, as DNA: TGTGCCAGCAGTTTATTATTCGGGCGTAACTCCTACGAGCAGTACTTC. The chain couples TRBV27 to TRBJ2-7; D gene uncertain. The CDR3 contains 16 residues. The germline V gene encodes CDR1 MNHEY and CDR2 SMNVEV (reference sequence). Trimming removed 1 base at V and 0 bases at J, with 13 bases between.

This clonotype was counted ten times or more. The chain couples TRBV11-2 to TRBJ2-7; D might be TRBD2 (5 bases). Per germline, CDR1 SGHAT and CDR2 FQNNGV. The CDR3 runs 14 residues. Trimming shortened V by 6 bases and J by 0 bases, and 12 bases separated the two germline ends. CDR3 coding DNA: TGTGCCAGCAGTCGGACTCGTAGCTCCTACGAGCAGTACTTC. Its protein is CASSRTRSSYEQYF.

Many counts were recorded for this clonotype. V is TRBV28 and J is TRBJ2-7; 8 bases are a match to TRBD2. With 6 bases clipped from V and 1 base from J, the junction kept 8 bases outside the gene matches. CDR3 length: 15 residues. CDR1 is MDHEN, CDR2 SYDVKM, per germline. The CDR3 loop reads CASRPGLAWSYEQYF. The CDR3, as DNA: TGTGCCAGCAGACCTGGACTAGCATGGTCCTACGAGCAGTACTTC.

The chain is built from TRBV5-4 and TRBJ2-7, with 7 bases aligning to TRBD2. The CDR3 consists of 14 residues. J lost 4 bases, V lost 3 bases, and 7 bases had no gene match. Germline lookup yields CDR1 SGHNT and CDR2 YYREEE (reference sequence). CDR3: CASSSGLVGYEQYF. CDR3 bases: TGTGCCAGCAGCTCCGGACTAGTAGGGTACGAGCAGTACTTC.

The gene calls are TRBV10-2 and TRBJ2-5; D may be TRBD2 (5 bases). The V end lost 2 bases, the J end lost 2 bases, and 15 bases lay between the germline ends. Germline-derived CDR1 and CDR2 are WSHSY and SAAADI. The CDR3 has 16 amino acids. CDR3 sequence reads: CASSEPEVLYQETQYF. DNA of the CDR3: TGCGCCAGCAGTGAGCCGGAGGTCTTATATCAAGAGACCCAGTACTTC.

The chain carries TRBV6-1 and TRBJ1-3, with 7 bases that match TRBD1. J lost 0 bases, V lost 2 bases, and 4 bases had no gene match. This CDR3 spans 16 amino acids. Germline CDR1 is MNHNS and CDR2 is SASEGT. CDR3 region: CASSELGTVSGNTIYF. CDR3 nucleotide sequence: TGTGCCAGCAGTGAACTTGGGACAGTCTCTGGAAACACCATATATTTT.

The sample holds many counts of this clonotype. The chain employs TRBV12-3 or TRBV12-4 and TRBJ1-1; weak D call: TRBD1 (5 bases). CDR3 length equals 11 residues. V lost 4 bases to trimming and J lost 6 bases, with 6 bases between them. CDR3 in amino acids: CASSSRAEAFF. The CDR3 DNA follows: TGTGCCAGCAGTTCCAGGGCTGAAGCTTTCTTT.

This clonotype appeared a few times. The V and J genes are TRBV12-3 or TRBV12-4 and TRBJ1-6; D not certain. This CDR3 comprises 13 residues. The V end lost 8 bases, the J end lost 4 bases, and 9 bases lay between the germline ends. Here the CDR3 reads CASGRGYNSPLHF. CDR3 coding DNA: TGTGCCAGCGGTCGGGGTTATAATTCACCCCTCCACTTT.

This clonotype was detected many times. The gene calls are TRBV2 and TRBJ1-5; 7 bases align to TRBD1. CDR1 is SNHLY and CDR2 is FYNNEI in the germline V gene. The length of the CDR3 is 14 residues. Losses at the gene ends were 8 bases for V and 3 bases for J; bases not matched to a gene: 7. CDR3 DNA sequence: TGTGCCAGCCGGACGACAGGGAACAATCAGCCCCAGCATTTT. It translates to CASRTTGNNQPQHF. The full variable domain, in which reference TRBV2 and TRBJ1-5 provide the parts outside the CDR3, is EPEVTQTPSHQVTQMGQEVILRCVPISNHLYFYWYRQILGQKVEFLVSFYNNEISEKSEIFDDQFSVERPDGSNFTLKIRSTKLEDSAMYFCASRTTGNNQPQHFGDGTRLSIL.

As regards this clonotype: It may be a read error: a sequence one base away is much more abundant. The chain uses TRBV7-3 and TRBJ2-7; 7 bases fit TRBD2. The CDR3 runs 14 residues. Germline CDR1 and CDR2: SGHTA and FQGTGA. Written as DNA, the CDR3 is TGTGCCAGCAGCTTTCGCGGGAGCTCCCACGAGCAGTACTTC. Translated, it gives CASSFRGSSHEQYF.

This clonotype has ten or more counts. The CDR3 protein is CASSLLAGVYYEQYF. CDR3 in DNA: TGTGCCAGCAGCTTACTAGCGGGAGTGTATTACGAGCAGTACTTC. The V call is TRBV11-2, the J call TRBJ2-7; 10 bases line up with TRBD2. The CDR3 extends over 15 amino acids. Germline V CDR1 and CDR2: SGHAT, FQNNGV. V dropped 2 bases and J dropped 4; count of bases not matched to a gene: 5.

This clonotype was counted many times. The chain combines TRBV28 with TRBJ2-7; 8 bases map to TRBD2. CDR3 size: 13 residues. Germline V CDR1 and CDR2: MDHEN, SYDVKM. Trimming cost V 10 bases and J 6 bases; bases outside gene matches: 11. The CDR3 DNA is TGTGCCACCCTCCGGAGCGGGAGTGGCGAGCAGTACTTC. It specifies CATLRSGSGEQYF.

Only a few counts were recorded for this clonotype. The CDR3 protein is CSATGTGRNTEAFF. The CDR3 DNA reads TGCAGTGCCACCGGGACAGGGCGAAACACTGAAGCTTTCTTT. The rearrangement joins TRBV20-1 to TRBJ1-1; 9 bases agree with TRBD1. Germline CDR1 is DFQATT and CDR2 is SNEGSKA (reference sequence). With V trimmed by 6 bases and J by 2 bases, 7 bases remained unmatched. This CDR3 is 14 amino acids long.

There are many counts of this clonotype. The chain links TRBV11-2 to TRBJ2-7; TRBD2 matches 13 bases. Per the germline V gene, CDR1 is SGHAT and CDR2 is FQNNGV. The CDR3 sequence is 16 residues long. Trimming at V came to 5 bases and at J to 6 bases, leaving 10 bases not matched to a gene. The CDR3 DNA reads TGTGCCAGCAGCCCGGGACTAGCGGGGCCGGTCCGCGAGCAGTACTTC. Its translation: CASSPGLAGPVREQYF.

The chain couples TRBV27 to TRBJ2-3, with a tentative D call TRBD2 (7 bases). The CDR3 length is 15 residues. CDR1 MNHEY and CDR2 SMNVEV come from the germline V gene (reference sequence). Trimming cost V 5 bases and J 0 bases, with 12 bases left between them. CDR3 protein: CASSHREGSTDTQYF. The DNA of the CDR3 is TGTGCCAGCAGTCACAGGGAGGGTAGCACAGATACGCAGTATTTT.